This T cell receptor (beta chain) was documented in a study of blood T cell repertoires in COVID-19. Study in general: Italy, Spain and the United States were the sources of the convalescent and acute COVID-19 samples. Sources were T cells, B-cell-depleted T cells, or PBMCs; the material itself was cDNA or gDNA.

There are 15 residues in the CDR3. The V gene end was trimmed by 3 bases and the J gene end by 8 bases; junction bases not matched to a gene: 9. The germline CDR1 and CDR2 sequences are SQVTM and ANQGSEA. Assay used: immunoSEQ multiplex PCR; TCRdb lists only in-frame clones, some missing. The sample has about 34,000 clones, about 72% seen once. This clone was counted only a few times. The chain has TRBV29-1 and TRBJ1-4; TRBD1 matches 10 bases. The sequence derives from a woman in her fifties or sixties with acute or convalescent COVID-19. Material: peripheral blood. CDR3: CSVDDRDRGYEKLFF. The DNA of the CDR3 is TGCAGCGTTGATGACCGGGACAGGGGTTACGAAAAACTGTTTTTT. Supplemented by reference TRBV29-1 and TRBJ1-4, the full variable domain reads SAVISQKPSRDICQRGTSLTIQCQVDSQVTMMFWYRQQPGQSLTLIATANQGSEATYESGFVIDKFPISRPNLTFSTLTVSNMSPEDSSIYLCSVDDRDRGYEKLFFGSGTQLSVL.